A selection of T cell receptor beta chains follows, all from one sample in a study of CD8+ T cells in alopecia areata. The method was immunoSEQ multiplex PCR; TCRdb's version includes in-frame clones alone and lacks a portion of them. The data hold 69,000 or so clones, with 60% observed a single time. Sequenced here: CD8+ T cells sorted from blood, sampled at week 0. Receptor source: a human donor with alopecia areata. CDR3s include the opening cysteine and the closing phenylalanine or tryptophan. The D gene is left open where the match is weak. A row's size may be missing; if present it is once, few, many or a size class.

>TRBV27|.|.|TRBJ2-5
CASSLVGGQETQYF
TGTGCCAGCAGTTTAGTAGGGGGCCAAGAGACCCAGTACTTC
>TRBV28|.|.|TRBJ2-1
CASSLTYGLYNEQFF
TGTGCCAGCAGTTTGACCTATGGCCTCTACAATGAGCAGTTCTTC
>TRBV27|.|.|TRBJ1-5
CASSGLGYNQPQHF
TGTGCCAGCAGTGGCCTGGGTTACAATCAGCCCCAGCATTTT
>TRBV7-9|.|.|TRBJ2-1
CASRPSMGEEQFF
TGTGCCAGCAGACCCAGTATGGGGGAGGAGCAGTTCTTC
>TRBV5-6|TRBD1|.|TRBJ1-2
CASSGNRDRANYGYTF
TGTGCCAGCAGCGGTAACCGGGACAGGGCAAACTATGGCTACACCTTC
>TRBV30|.|.|TRBJ2-7
CAWSVKIADNYEQYF
TGTGCCTGGAGTGTAAAGATAGCGGACAACTACGAGCAGTACTTC
>TRBV5-4|TRBD1|once|TRBJ1-2
CASSSTGGSYGYTF
TGTGCCAGCAGCTCAACAGGGGGGAGCTATGGCTACACCTTC
>TRBV7-9|.|few|TRBJ2-7
CASSSVTIGTASYEQYF
TGTGCCAGCAGCTCCGTTACAATCGGGACGGCTTCCTACGAGCAGTACTTC
>TRBV27|.|.|TRBJ2-7
CASSSGTGDPYEQYF
TGTGCCAGCAGTTCAGGAACGGGAGACCCCTACGAGCAGTACTTC
>TRBV5-1|.|.|TRBJ2-7
CASSLAFGLRDEQYF
TGCGCCAGCAGCTTGGCCTTTGGTTTGCGGGACGAGCAGTACTTC
>TRBV4-1|TRBD1|few|TRBJ1-1
CASSPTGGNTEAFF
TGCGCCAGCAGTCCGACAGGGGGGAACACTGAAGCTTTCTTT
>TRBV29-1|.|few|TRBJ2-5
CSVGPTRSRTQYF
TGCAGCGTGGGCCCCACAAGGAGCAGGACCCAGTACTTC
>TRBV27|TRBD1|few|TRBJ1-1
CASIETGSTEAFF
TGTGCCAGCATTGAGACAGGGAGCACTGAAGCTTTCTTT
>TRBV10-3|.|.|TRBJ1-3
CAISEVSGNTIYF
TGTGCCATCAGTGAGGTCTCGGGAAACACCATATATTTT
>TRBV27|.|.|TRBJ2-7
CASSGDSYEQYF
TGTGCCAGCAGTGGGGACTCCTACGAGCAGTACTTC
>TRBV30|.|.|TRBJ2-2
CAWSYGGHGITGELFF
TGTGCCTGGAGTTATGGGGGACATGGAATCACCGGGGAGCTGTTTTTT
>TRBV12-5|.|.|TRBJ2-3
CASAPSGRSTDTQYF
TGTGCTAGTGCCCCTTCGGGCAGAAGCACAGATACGCAGTATTTT
>TRBV6-1|.|.|TRBJ2-3
CASSEGGSGPDTQYF
TGTGCCAGCAGTGAAGGTGGGAGTGGTCCAGATACGCAGTATTTT
>TRBV15|.|few|TRBJ2-1
CATRGTENFYNEQFF
TGTGCCACCAGGGGAACTGAAAATTTCTACAATGAGCAGTTCTTC
>TRBV6-5|TRBD1|once|TRBJ1-6
CASSYEGTANSPLHF
TGTGCCAGCAGTTACGAGGGGACAGCAAATTCACCCCTCCACTTT